The 28 T cell receptor beta chains presented below share a single source sample, sequenced in a study of Graves' ophthalmopathy and Graves' hyperthyroidism. RNA transcripts served as template for amplifying TCR beta CDR3 sequences. HTBI-primed first-round RT-PCR preceded second-round multiplex PCR. TCRdb itself ran the multiplex PCR reads through MiXCR, one entry per CDR3 protein. The sample gives 400,000 or so distinct CDR3 sequences, less than 20% of which show up once; roughly 7% is in the top ten. The specimen was peripheral blood. The origin of the receptors is a young woman with stable Graves' hyperthyroidism.

In its sample, this clonotype was seen many times. The V call is TRBV12-3 or TRBV12-4, the J call TRBJ1-5; no definite D call. V lost 3 bases to trimming and J lost 0 bases, with 12 bases between them. The CDR3 sequence is 16 residues long. The CDR3 DNA reads as TGTGCCAGCAGTTTTGCCAGTATGTATAGCAATCAGCCCCAGCATTTT. The encoded protein is CASSFASMYSNQPQHF.

V is TRBV20-1 and J is TRBJ1-1, with 9 bases that match TRBD1. The CDR3 has 13 residues. With 6 bases clipped from V and 4 bases from J, the junction kept 6 bases outside the gene matches. CDR1 and CDR2 (germline): DFQATT, SNEGSKA (reference sequence). The CDR3 DNA follows: TGCAGTGCGAGCCGGGACAGGGCCACTGAAGCTTTCTTT. Translation gives CSASRDRATEAFF.

This clonotype has just a few counts. A much larger clone differs from this one at a single base, so this may be a read error. The chain is built from TRBV7-2 and TRBJ2-5; D might be TRBD1 or TRBD2, each matching 5 bases. The CDR3 length is 14 residues. V was trimmed by 5 bases and J by 6 bases, leaving 16 bases between them. From germline, CDR1 is SGHTA and CDR2 FQGNSA. The CDR3 here is CASSLSQGVKTQYF. CDR3 DNA: TGTGCCAGCAGCCTCAGCCAGGGAGTGAAGACCCAGTACTTC.

Ten or more counts support this clonotype. The CDR3 loop reads CASSPSGTGLPPLHF. CDR3 bases: TGTGCCAGCAGTCCGTCCGGGACAGGGCTACCACCCCTCCACTTT. The chain links TRBV12-3 or TRBV12-4 to TRBJ1-6; TRBD1 matches 9 bases. After removal of 5 bases from V and 11 bases from J, the junction contained 10 bases not matched to a gene. The CDR3 is 15 residues long.

Many counts were recorded for this clonotype. The CDR3 coding sequence is TGTGCCAGCAGGCCAGGGACAGGGAAAGCTTTCTTT. It encodes CASRPGTGKAFF. The V call is TRBV6-1, the J call TRBJ1-1; 9 bases are a match to TRBD1. V shed 6 bases and J 9 bases; nucleotides not matched to a gene: 5. The CDR3 runs 12 residues. Germline CDR1 MNHNS, CDR2 SASEGT.

This clonotype was recorded at least ten times. This sequence joins TRBV7-9 and TRBJ2-7; D remains ambiguous. Deletions cut 1 base from V and 6 bases from J, with 4 bases between. The germline V gene has CDR1 SEHNR and CDR2 FQNEAQ (reference sequence). The CDR3 is made up of 11 amino acids. The CDR3 sequence is CASSLDLEQYF. For the CDR3, the DNA is TGTGCCAGCAGCTTAGATCTCGAGCAGTACTTC.

In its sample, this clonotype was seen many times. The chain uses TRBV10-1 and TRBJ1-1; 7 positions agree with TRBD1. Germline V gives CDR1 WNHNN, CDR2 SYGVQD (reference sequence). CDR3 length: 14 amino acids. Germline trimming cut 3 bases from V and 5 bases from J; bases unmatched to any gene: 6. DNA for the CDR3: TGCGCCAGCAGTGACCTGACAGGGCGGACTGAAGCTTTCTTT. It is translated as CASSDLTGRTEAFF.

At least ten counts were recorded for this clonotype. The V gene is TRBV2, the J gene TRBJ1-2; D might be TRBD1 (5 bases). Trimming took off 1 base at V and 4 bases at J, with 16 bases between the two ends. This CDR3 region has 16 residues. Germline V gene lookup returns CDR1 SNHLY and CDR2 FYNNEI. Here the CDR3 DNA reads TGTGCCAGCAGTGAAGTCGCCGGGACGGAACTCTATGGCTACACCTTC. It is translated as CASSEVAGTELYGYTF.

The chain is built from TRBV28 and TRBJ1-1; D call uncertain. Between the trimmed V and J ends, which lost 2 bases and 5 bases, there was a span of 15 bases. This CDR3 comprises 15 residues. Per germline, CDR1 MDHEN and CDR2 SYDVKM. In nucleotides, the CDR3 is TGTGCCAGCAGTTTACACCCCCGGGTGGGAACTGAAGCTTTCTTT. It is translated as CASSLHPRVGTEAFF.

This clonotype was found many times. The genes are TRBV6-2 or TRBV6-3 and TRBJ1-2; the D gene is possibly TRBD1 (6 bases). In germline, CDR1 is MNHEY, CDR2 SVGEGT. The CDR3 loop spans 14 amino acids. Trimming removed 6 bases from V and 0 bases from J, with 11 bases in between. The DNA for the CDR3 is TGTGCCAGCAGAAGACAGGTAGCTAACTATGGCTACACCTTC. It yields the protein CASRRQVANYGYTF.

This clonotype was recorded many times. J is TRBJ2-4 and V is TRBV6-2 or TRBV6-3, with 9 bases matching TRBD2. The V gene end was trimmed by 0 bases and the J gene end by 3 bases; junction bases not matched to a gene: 9. Germline CDR1 is MNHEY and CDR2 is SVGEGT. The CDR3 consists of 18 residues. As DNA, the CDR3 is TGTGCCAGCAGTTACTCTGGCGGGGGGGCCCTGGGCAAAAACATTCAGTACTTC. Its protein product is CASSYSGGGALGKNIQYF.

Ten or more counts support this clonotype. The chain carries TRBV2 and TRBJ2-7, with 9 bases fitting TRBD1. The V segment lost 4 bases and the J segment 7 bases; nucleotides outside the gene matches: 5. Germline assignment: CDR1 SNHLY and CDR2 FYNNEI. This CDR3 contains 13 residues. This chain's CDR3 is CASSGTGVYEQYF. For the CDR3, the DNA is TGTGCCAGCAGTGGGACAGGGGTTTATGAGCAGTACTTC.

The CDR3 here is CASSQSVRDRSSYEQYF. The CDR3, as DNA: TGTGCCAGCAGCCAATCCGTGAGGGACAGGAGCTCCTACGAGCAGTACTTC. The V gene is TRBV4-2, the J gene TRBJ2-7, with 8 bases aligning to TRBD1. Germline lookup yields CDR1 LGHNA and CDR2 YNFKEQ. The trim removed 2 bases at V and 0 bases at J, leaving 9 bases unmatched. The CDR3 is made up of 17 amino acids.

The J gene is TRBJ2-5, the V gene TRBV12-3 or TRBV12-4; 8 positions match TRBD2. The CDR3 is 15 residues long. The V segment lost 6 bases and the J segment 7 bases; nucleotides outside the gene matches: 13. CDR3 in amino acids: CASRPPGLGGGTQYF. CDR3 bases: TGTGCCAGCAGACCACCGGGACTAGGGGGAGGGACCCAGTACTTC.

This clonotype was seen more than once but under ten times. One base away lies a much larger clone, so this may be a sequencing read error. The chain is built from TRBV12-5 and TRBJ2-5; D possibly corresponds to TRBD1 (5 bases). CDR1 is LGHNT, CDR2 FRNRAP, per germline. The CDR3 has 16 amino acids. The CDR3 region is CASGSHPSGYQETKYF. CDR3 DNA: TGTGCTAGTGGTTCCCACCCATCAGGGTACCAAGAGACCAAGTACTTC.

This chain joins TRBV4-1 and TRBJ1-5, with TRBD1 matching 7 bases. J gave up 6 bases and V 2 bases, and 7 bases lay outside the gene matches. The CDR3 contains 15 residues. The germline V gene encodes CDR1 MGHRA and CDR2 YSYEKL. The CDR3 loop is CASSQPGGGSQPQHF. CDR3 nucleotides: TGCGCCAGCAGCCAACCAGGGGGGGGCTCTCAGCCCCAGCATTTT.

This clonotype was counted ten times or more. The chain is built from TRBV19 and TRBJ2-2; 8 bases are shared with TRBD1. Germline lookup yields CDR1 LNHDA and CDR2 SQIVND (reference sequence). V lost 4 bases and J lost 6; bases outside the gene matches: 7. The CDR3 spans 15 residues. The CDR3 bases are TGTGCCAGTAGTAGGAGGGACAGGCTTGCCGGGGAGCTGTTTTTT. This translates into CASSRRDRLAGELFF.

The V gene is TRBV14, the J gene TRBJ2-7; unclear D gene. The CDR3 is 14 residues long. The ends were cut back, 0 bases at V and 6 bases at J, with 12 bases in the middle. The germline gives CDR1 SGHDN, CDR2 FVKESK. This CDR3 is CASSQDGVEAEQYF. Here the CDR3 DNA reads TGTGCCAGCAGCCAAGATGGTGTCGAAGCCGAGCAGTACTTC.

This clonotype was counted at least ten times. The chain has TRBV15 and TRBJ1-1, with D possibly TRBD1 on 5 matching bases. Germline V gene data show CDR1 as LNHNV and CDR2 as YYDKDF (reference sequence). This CDR3 is built from 14 residues. Trimming took 0 bases from V and 4 from J, leaving 9 bases between them. The CDR3 nucleotides are TGTGCCACCAGCAGAGATGTTAGGGGCACTGAAGCTTTCTTT. Amino acids: CATSRDVRGTEAFF.

The table lists this clonotype with a few counts. The rearrangement joins TRBV7-8 to TRBJ2-7, with 7 bases identical to TRBD1. Looked up from germline, CDR1 is SGHVS and CDR2 is FQNEAQ. There are 15 residues in the CDR3. The J segment lost 5 bases and the V segment lost 5 bases, leaving 12 bases of the junction unmatched. For the CDR3, the DNA is TGTGCCAGCAGCCCCAGGGCGACAGGGTTCCACGAGCAGTACTTC. Protein sequence: CASSPRATGFHEQYF. The full variable domain, completed using reference TRBV7-8 and TRBJ2-7, is GAGVSQSPRYKVAKRGQDVALRCDPISGHVSLFWYQQALGQGPEFLTYFQNEAQLDKSGLPSDRFFAERPEGSVSTLKIQRTQQEDSAVYLCASSPRATGFHEQYFGPGTRLTVT.

This clonotype was found many times. V gene TRBV20-1 combines with J gene TRBJ1-1; possibly TRBD1 for D (6 bases). CDR1 and CDR2 (germline): DFQATT, SNEGSKA (reference sequence). V lost 0 bases to trimming and J lost 0 bases, with 14 bases between them. The CDR3 contains 16 residues. This CDR3 is CSARDIQGVMNTEAFF. In DNA, the CDR3 is TGCAGTGCTAGAGATATACAGGGCGTCATGAACACTGAAGCTTTCTTT.

This clonotype was observed a few times. CDR3 coding DNA: TGTGCCAGCAGACTAGGGGGCTTCCGGGCCAACGTCCTGACTTTC. Translated, it gives CASRLGGFRANVLTF. The chain employs TRBV2 and TRBJ2-6; 7 bases agree with TRBD1. The germline V gene encodes CDR1 SNHLY and CDR2 FYNNEI. The V gene end was trimmed by 6 bases and the J gene end by 5 bases; junction bases not matched to a gene: 7. The CDR3 is 15 residues long.

This clonotype was detected many times. V gene TRBV6-1 combines with J gene TRBJ2-7; 7 bases are a match to TRBD1. CDR1 is MNHNS and CDR2 is SASEGT in the germline V gene. After removal of 4 bases from V and 3 bases from J, the junction contained 6 bases not matched to a gene. The CDR3 loop spans 14 amino acids. CDR3 protein: CASSVRQGYYEQYF. The CDR3 coding sequence is TGTGCCAGCAGTGTTCGACAGGGATACTACGAGCAGTACTTC.

This clonotype has at least ten counts. V gene TRBV7-9 combines with J gene TRBJ1-2, with TRBD1 matching 7 bases. The ends lost 0 bases at V and 6 bases at J; junction bases unmatched: 1. The length of the CDR3 is 13 residues. The germline CDR1 and CDR2 sequences are SEHNR and FQNEAQ (reference sequence). The CDR3 sequence is CASSLATGHGYTF. The CDR3 DNA follows: TGTGCCAGCAGCTTAGCGACAGGGCATGGCTACACCTTC.

This clonotype came up many times. The gene calls are TRBV6-4 and TRBJ1-2; 8 nucleotides agree with TRBD1. The V gene end was trimmed by 8 bases and the J gene end by 4 bases; junction bases not matched to a gene: 24. The CDR3 is 19 residues long. Germline CDR1 MRHNA, CDR2 SNTAGT. Here the CDR3 DNA reads TGTGCCAGCCGGGACAGGTCCTATTCGCTGGGAGTTATTCGCTATGGCTACACCTTC. It translates to CASRDRSYSLGVIRYGYTF.

This chain connects TRBV19 to TRBJ1-3; 7 positions agree with TRBD1. From germline, CDR1 is LNHDA and CDR2 SQIVND (reference sequence). V shed 3 bases and J 0 bases; nucleotides not matched to a gene: 5. This CDR3 is built from 16 residues. This CDR3 is CASSIPTGTSGNTIYF. The CDR3 region has the DNA TGTGCCAGTAGTATCCCGACAGGGACCTCTGGAAACACCATATATTTT.

The sample holds many counts of this clonotype. The rearrangement links TRBV6-1 to TRBJ2-7; D is undetermined. CDR1 MNHNS and CDR2 SASEGT come from the germline V gene. V was pared by 2 bases and J by 3 bases, with 11 bases between. This CDR3 contains 14 residues. The CDR3 protein is CASSEYGESYEQYF. The CDR3 DNA reads TGTGCCAGCAGTGAATACGGAGAGAGCTACGAGCAGTACTTC.

In this sample, this clonotype turned up a few times. This sequence joins TRBV29-1 and TRBJ2-5; tentative D call: TRBD2 (5 bases). Germline V CDR1 and CDR2: SQVTM, ANQGSEA. The CDR3 runs to 13 residues. V dropped 2 bases and J dropped 7 bases, with 14 bases sitting between them. The CDR3 region is CSVETATRGTQYF. The CDR3, as DNA: TGCAGCGTTGAAACGGCCACCCGGGGGACCCAGTACTTC.